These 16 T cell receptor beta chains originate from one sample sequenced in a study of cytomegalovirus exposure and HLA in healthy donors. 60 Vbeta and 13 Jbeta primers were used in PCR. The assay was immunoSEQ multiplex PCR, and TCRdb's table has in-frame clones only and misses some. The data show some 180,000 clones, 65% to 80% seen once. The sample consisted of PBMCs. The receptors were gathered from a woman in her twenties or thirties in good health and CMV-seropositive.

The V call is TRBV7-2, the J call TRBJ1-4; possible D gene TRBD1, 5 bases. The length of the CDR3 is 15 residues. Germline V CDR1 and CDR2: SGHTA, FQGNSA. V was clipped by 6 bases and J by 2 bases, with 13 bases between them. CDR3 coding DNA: TGTGCCAGCAGAGTCGGGGGGTCGACTAATGAAAAACTGTTTTTT. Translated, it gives CASRVGGSTNEKLFF.

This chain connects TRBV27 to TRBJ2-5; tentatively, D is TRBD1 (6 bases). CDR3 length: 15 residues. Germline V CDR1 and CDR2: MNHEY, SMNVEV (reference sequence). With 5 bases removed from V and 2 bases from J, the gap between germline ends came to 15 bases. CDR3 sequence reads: CASSPVQGLQETQYF. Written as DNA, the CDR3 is TGTGCCAGCAGTCCAGTACAGGGTTTACAAGAGACCCAGTACTTC.

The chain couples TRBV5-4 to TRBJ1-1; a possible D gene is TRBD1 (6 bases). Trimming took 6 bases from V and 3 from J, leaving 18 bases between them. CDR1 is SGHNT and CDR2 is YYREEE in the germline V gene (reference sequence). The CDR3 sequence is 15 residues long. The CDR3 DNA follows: TGTGCCAGCATCAACCCGACAGGATCGGACACTGAAGCTTTCTTT. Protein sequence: CASINPTGSDTEAFF. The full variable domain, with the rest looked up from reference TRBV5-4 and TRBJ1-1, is ETGVTQSPTHLIKTRGQQVTLRCSSQSGHNTVSWYQQALGQGPQFIFQYYREEENGRGNFPPRFSGLQFPNYSSELNVNALELDDSALYLCASINPTGSDTEAFFGQGTRLTVV.

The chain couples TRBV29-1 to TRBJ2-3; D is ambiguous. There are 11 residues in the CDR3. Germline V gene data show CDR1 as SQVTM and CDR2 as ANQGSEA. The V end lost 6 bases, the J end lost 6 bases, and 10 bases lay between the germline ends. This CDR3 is CSVLVEDTQYF. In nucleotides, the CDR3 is TGCAGCGTGTTGGTAGAGGATACGCAGTATTTT.

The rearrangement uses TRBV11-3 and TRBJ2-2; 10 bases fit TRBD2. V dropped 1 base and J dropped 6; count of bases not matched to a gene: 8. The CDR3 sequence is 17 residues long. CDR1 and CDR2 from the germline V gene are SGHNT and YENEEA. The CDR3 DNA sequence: TGTGCCAGCAGCTTAGCGGTAGCGGGGGGCCGTCCCGGGGAGCTGTTTTTT. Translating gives CASSLAVAGGRPGELFF.

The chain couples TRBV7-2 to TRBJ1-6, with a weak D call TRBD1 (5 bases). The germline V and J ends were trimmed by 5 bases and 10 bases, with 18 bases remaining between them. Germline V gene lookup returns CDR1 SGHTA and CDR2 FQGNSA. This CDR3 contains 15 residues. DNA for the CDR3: TGTGCCAGCAGCCCCCGGGTAAGGGGCGACTCACCCCTCCACTTT. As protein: CASSPRVRGDSPLHF.

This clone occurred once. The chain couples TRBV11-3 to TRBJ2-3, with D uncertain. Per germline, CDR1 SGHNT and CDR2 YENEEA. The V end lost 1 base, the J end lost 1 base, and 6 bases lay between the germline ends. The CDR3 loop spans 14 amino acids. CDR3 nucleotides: TGTGCCAGCAGCTTAGCGCGTCGCACAGATACGCAGTATTTT. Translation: CASSLARRTDTQYF.

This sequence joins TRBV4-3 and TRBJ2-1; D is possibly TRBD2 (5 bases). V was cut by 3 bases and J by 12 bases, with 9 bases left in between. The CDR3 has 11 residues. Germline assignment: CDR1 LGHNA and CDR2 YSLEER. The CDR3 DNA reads TGCGCCAGCAGCCACCTAGGGAGGCAGTTCTTC. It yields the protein CASSHLGRQFF.

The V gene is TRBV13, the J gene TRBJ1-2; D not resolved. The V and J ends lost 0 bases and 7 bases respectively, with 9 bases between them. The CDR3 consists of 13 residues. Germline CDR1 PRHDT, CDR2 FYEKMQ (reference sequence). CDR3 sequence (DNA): TGTGCCAGCAGCTTAGGTGAGGAAGGTGGCTACACCTTC. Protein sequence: CASSLGEEGGYTF.

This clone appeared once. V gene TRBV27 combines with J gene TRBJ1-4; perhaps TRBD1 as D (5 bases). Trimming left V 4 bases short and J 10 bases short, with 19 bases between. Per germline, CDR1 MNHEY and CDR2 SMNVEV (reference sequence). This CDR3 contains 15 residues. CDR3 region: CASSSKTESRGKLFF. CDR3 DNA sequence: TGTGCCAGCAGTTCCAAGACGGAATCTAGGGGAAAACTGTTTTTT. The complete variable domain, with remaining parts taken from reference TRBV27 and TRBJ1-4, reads EAQVTQNPRYLITVTGKKLTVTCSQNMNHEYMSWYRQDPGLGLRQIYYSMNVEVTDKGDVPEGYKVSRKEKRNFPLILESPSPNQTSLYFCASSSKTESRGKLFFGSGTQLSVL.

The CDR3 region has the DNA TGTGCCAGCAGTTACTCTTGGCGGGAGCTCGAGCAGTACTTC. Translated, it gives CASSYSWRELEQYF. The chain uses TRBV6-5 and TRBJ2-7; TRBD2 agrees at 7 bases. The CDR3 contains 14 residues. With V trimmed by 0 bases and J by 6 bases, 5 bases remained unmatched. Germline loops: CDR1 MNHEY, CDR2 SVGAGI.

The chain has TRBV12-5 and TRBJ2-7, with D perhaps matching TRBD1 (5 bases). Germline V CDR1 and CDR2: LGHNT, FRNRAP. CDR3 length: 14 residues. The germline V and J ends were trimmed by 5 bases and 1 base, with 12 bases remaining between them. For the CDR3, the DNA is TGTGCTAGTGGTAACCCCCAGGGTTCCTACGAGCAGTACTTC. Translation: CASGNPQGSYEQYF.

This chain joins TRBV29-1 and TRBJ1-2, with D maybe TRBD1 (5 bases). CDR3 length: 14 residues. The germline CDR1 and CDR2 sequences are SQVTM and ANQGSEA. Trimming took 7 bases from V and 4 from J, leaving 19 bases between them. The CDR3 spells CSASRAGQGYGYTF. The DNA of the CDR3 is TGCAGCGCATCCAGGGCAGGACAAGGCTATGGCTACACCTTC.

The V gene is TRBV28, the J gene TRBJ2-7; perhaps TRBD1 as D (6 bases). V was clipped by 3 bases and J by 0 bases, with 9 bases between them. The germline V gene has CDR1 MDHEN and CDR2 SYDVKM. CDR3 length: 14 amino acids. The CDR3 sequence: CASSFMGASYEQYF. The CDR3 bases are TGTGCCAGCAGTTTCATGGGGGCCTCCTACGAGCAGTACTTC. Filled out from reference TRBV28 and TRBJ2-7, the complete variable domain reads DVKVTQSSRYLVKRTGEKVFLECVQDMDHENMFWYRQDPGLGLRLIYFSYDVKMKEKGDIPEGYSVSREKKERFSLILESASTNQTSMYLCASSFMGASYEQYFGPGTRLTVT.

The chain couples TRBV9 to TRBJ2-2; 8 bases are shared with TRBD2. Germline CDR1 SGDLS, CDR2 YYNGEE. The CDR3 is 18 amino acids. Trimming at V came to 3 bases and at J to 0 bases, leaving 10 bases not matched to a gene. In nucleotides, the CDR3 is TGTGCCAGCAGCGAGGGATTAGCGGGACGCTCGAACACCGGGGAGCTGTTTTTT. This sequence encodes CASSEGLAGRSNTGELFF.

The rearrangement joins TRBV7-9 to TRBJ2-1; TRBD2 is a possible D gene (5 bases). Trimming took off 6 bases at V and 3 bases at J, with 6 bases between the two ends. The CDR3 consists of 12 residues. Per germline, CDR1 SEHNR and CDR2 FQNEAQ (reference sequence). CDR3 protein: CASRGVYNEQFF. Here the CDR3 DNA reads TGTGCCAGCAGGGGAGTCTACAATGAGCAGTTCTTC.